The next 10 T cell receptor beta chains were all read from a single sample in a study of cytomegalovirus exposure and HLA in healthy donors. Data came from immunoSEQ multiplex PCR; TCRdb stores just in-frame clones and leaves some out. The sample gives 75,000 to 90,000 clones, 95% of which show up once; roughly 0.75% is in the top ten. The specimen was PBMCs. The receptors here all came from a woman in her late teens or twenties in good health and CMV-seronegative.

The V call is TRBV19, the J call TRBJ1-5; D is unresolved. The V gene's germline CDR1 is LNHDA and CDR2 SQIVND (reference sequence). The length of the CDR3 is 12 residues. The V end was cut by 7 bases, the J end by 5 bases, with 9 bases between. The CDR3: CASKDLDQPQHF. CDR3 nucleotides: TGTGCCAGTAAGGACTTGGATCAGCCCCAGCATTTT.

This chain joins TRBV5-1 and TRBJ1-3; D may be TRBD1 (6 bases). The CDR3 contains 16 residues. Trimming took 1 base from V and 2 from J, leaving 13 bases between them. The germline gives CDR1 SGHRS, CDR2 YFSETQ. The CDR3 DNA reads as TGCGCCAGCAGCTTGACAGGGCCAATTCCTGGAAACACCATATATTTT. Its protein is CASSLTGPIPGNTIYF.

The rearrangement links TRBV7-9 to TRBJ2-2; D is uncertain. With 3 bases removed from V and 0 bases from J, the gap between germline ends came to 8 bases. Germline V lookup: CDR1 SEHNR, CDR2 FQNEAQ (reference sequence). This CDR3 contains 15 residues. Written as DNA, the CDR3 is TGTGCCAGCAGCTTGCTGGGCGCGAACACCGGGGAGCTGTTTTTT. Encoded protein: CASSLLGANTGELFF. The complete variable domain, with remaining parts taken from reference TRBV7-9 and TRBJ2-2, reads DTGVSQNPRHKITKRGQNVTFRCDPISEHNRLYWYRQTLGQGPEFLTYFQNEAQLEKSRLLSDRFSAERPKGSFSTLEIQRTEQGDSAMYLCASSLLGANTGELFFGEGSRLTVL.

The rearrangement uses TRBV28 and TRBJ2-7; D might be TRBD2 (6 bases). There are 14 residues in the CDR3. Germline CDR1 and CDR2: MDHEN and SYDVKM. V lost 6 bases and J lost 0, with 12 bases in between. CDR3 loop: CASSGGWSSYEQYF. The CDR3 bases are TGTGCCAGCAGCGGAGGGTGGAGCTCCTACGAGCAGTACTTC.

CDR3 loop: CASMGARVYGYTF. The CDR3 DNA reads TGTGCCAGCATGGGGGCCAGGGTCTATGGCTACACCTTC. The chain has TRBV28 and TRBJ1-2, with D perhaps TRBD1 (6 bases). This CDR3 contains 13 residues. Between the trimmed V and J ends, which lost 7 bases and 4 bases, there was a span of 13 bases. CDR1 MDHEN and CDR2 SYDVKM come from the germline V gene.

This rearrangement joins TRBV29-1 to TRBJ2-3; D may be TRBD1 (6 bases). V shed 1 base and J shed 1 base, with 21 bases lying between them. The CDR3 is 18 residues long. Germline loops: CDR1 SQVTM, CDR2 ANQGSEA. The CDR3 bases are TGCAGCGTTGAAGGTGTAGGGGGTAGAGGACCTCGCACAGATACGCAGTATTTT. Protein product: CSVEGVGGRGPRTDTQYF.

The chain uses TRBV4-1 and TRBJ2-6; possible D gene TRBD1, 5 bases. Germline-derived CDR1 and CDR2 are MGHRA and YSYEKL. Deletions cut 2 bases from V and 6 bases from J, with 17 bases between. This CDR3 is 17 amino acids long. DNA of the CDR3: TGCGCCAGCAGCCAAACAGGTACAGGTCGGGCGGCCAACGTCCTGACTTTC. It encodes CASSQTGTGRAANVLTF.

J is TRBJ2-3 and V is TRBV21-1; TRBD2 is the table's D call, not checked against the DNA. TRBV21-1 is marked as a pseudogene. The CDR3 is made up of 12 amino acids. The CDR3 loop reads CANNRGTDTQYF. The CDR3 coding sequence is TGTGCCAACAATCGGGGCACAGATACGCAGTATTTT.

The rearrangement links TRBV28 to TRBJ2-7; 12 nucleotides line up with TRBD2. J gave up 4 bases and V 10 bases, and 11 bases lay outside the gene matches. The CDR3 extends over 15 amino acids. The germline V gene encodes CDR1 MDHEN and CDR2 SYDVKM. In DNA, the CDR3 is TGTGCCACTGGACTAGCGGGAAGCATTCCATACGAGCAGTACTTC. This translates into CATGLAGSIPYEQYF.

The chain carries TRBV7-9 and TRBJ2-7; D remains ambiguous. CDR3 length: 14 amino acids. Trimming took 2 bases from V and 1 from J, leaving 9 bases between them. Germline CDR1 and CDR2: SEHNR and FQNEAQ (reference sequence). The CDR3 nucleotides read TGTGCCAGCAGCTTATGGTATAGATCCTACGAGCAGTACTTC. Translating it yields CASSLWYRSYEQYF. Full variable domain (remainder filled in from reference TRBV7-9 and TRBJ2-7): DTGVSQNPRHKITKRGQNVTFRCDPISEHNRLYWYRQTLGQGPEFLTYFQNEAQLEKSRLLSDRFSAERPKGSFSTLEIQRTEQGDSAMYLCASSLWYRSYEQYFGPGTRLTVT.